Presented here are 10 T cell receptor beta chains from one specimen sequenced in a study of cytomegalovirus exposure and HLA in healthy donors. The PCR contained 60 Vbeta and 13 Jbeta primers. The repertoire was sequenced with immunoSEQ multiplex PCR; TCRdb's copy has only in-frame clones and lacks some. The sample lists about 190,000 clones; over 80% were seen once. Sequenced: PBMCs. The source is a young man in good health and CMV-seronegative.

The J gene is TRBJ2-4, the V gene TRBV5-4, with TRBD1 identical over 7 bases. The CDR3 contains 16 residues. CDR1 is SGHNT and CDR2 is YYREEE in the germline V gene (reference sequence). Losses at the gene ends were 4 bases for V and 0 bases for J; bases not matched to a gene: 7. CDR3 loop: CASSPDRILAKNIQYF. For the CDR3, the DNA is TGTGCCAGCAGCCCGGACAGGATTTTAGCCAAAAACATTCAGTACTTC.

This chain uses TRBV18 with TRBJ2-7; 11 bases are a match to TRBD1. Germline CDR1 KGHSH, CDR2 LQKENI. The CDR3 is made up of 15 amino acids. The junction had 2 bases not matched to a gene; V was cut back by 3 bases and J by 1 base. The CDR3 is CASSPGTGGSYEQYF. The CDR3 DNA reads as TGTGCCAGCTCACCGGGGACAGGGGGATCCTACGAGCAGTACTTC.

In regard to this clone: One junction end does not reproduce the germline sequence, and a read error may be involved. The CDR3 loop is CAGSQEAGGSTDTQYF. DNA for the CDR3: TGTGCCGGCAGCCAAGAAGCGGGAGGGAGCACAGATACGCAGTATTTT. The rearrangement joins TRBV14 to TRBJ2-3; 10 bases map to TRBD2. Per germline, CDR1 SGHDN and CDR2 FVKESK. The length of the CDR3 is 16 residues. Combining the CDR3 with reference TRBV14 and TRBJ2-3 gives the whole variable domain EAGVTQFPSHSVIEKGQTVTLRCDPISGHDNLYWYRRVMGKEIKFLLHFVKESKQDESGMPNNRFLAERTGGTYSTLKVQPAELEDSGVYFCAGSQEAGGSTDTQYFGPGTRLTVL.

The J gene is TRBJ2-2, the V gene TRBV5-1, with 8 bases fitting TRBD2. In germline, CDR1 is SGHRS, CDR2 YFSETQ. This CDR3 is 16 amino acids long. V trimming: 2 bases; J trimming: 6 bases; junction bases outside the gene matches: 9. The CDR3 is CASSLFPGGAAGELFF. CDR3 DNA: TGCGCCAGCAGCTTATTCCCCGGGGGGGCCGCCGGGGAGCTGTTTTTT.

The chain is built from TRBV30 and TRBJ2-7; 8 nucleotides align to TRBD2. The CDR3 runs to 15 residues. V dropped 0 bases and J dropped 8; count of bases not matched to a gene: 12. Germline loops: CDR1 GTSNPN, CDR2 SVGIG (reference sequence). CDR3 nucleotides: TGTGCCTGGAGTGTACGCCTGACTAGCGATAGCAAGCAGTACTTC. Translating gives CAWSVRLTSDSKQYF.

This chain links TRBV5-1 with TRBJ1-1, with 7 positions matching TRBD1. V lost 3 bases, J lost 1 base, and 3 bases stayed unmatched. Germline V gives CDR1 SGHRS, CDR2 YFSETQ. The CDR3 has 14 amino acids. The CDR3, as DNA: TGCGCCAGCAGCTCGACAGGGCGGAACACTGAAGCTTTCTTT. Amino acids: CASSSTGRNTEAFF.

CDR3 DNA: TGTGCCAGCAGCCGAGCAGGGAGGGCCTACAATGAGCAGTTCTTC. Amino acids: CASSRAGRAYNEQFF. V is TRBV14 and J is TRBJ2-1; 7 bases align to TRBD2. V lost 4 bases, J lost 2 bases, and 5 bases stayed unmatched. There are 15 residues in the CDR3. From germline, CDR1 is SGHDN and CDR2 FVKESK.

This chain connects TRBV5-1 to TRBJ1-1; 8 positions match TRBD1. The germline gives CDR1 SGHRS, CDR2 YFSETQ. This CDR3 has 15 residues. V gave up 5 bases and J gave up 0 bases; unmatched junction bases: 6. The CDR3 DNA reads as TGCGCCAGCAGGGGGCAGGGGGCCGTGAACACTGAAGCTTTCTTT. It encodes CASRGQGAVNTEAFF.

The CDR3 here is CASSLRGTYNEQFF. The CDR3 bases are TGTGCCAGCAGCTTAAGGGGGACCTACAATGAGCAGTTCTTC. The rearrangement links TRBV11-3 to TRBJ2-1; D is possibly TRBD1 (6 bases). The length of the CDR3 is 14 residues. Germline V gene lookup returns CDR1 SGHNT and CDR2 YENEEA. V was trimmed by 2 bases and J by 2 bases, leaving 7 bases between them.

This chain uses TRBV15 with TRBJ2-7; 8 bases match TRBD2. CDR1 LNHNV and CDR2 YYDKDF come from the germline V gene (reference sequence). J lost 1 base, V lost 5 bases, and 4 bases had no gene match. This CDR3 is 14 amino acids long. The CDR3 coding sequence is TGTGCCACCAGCTCCCGCGGGGGGTCCTACGAGCAGTACTTC. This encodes CATSSRGGSYEQYF.